Each of the 31 T cell receptor beta chains below was sequenced from the same sample in a study of CD8 T cells in ankylosing spondylitis. TCRdb redid the calling of the 5' RACE reads with MiXCR, one entry per CDR3 protein. Counted here are 150,000 to 200,000 distinct CDR3 sequences, 15% to 20% occurring once; the ten biggest clones make up approximately 8%. The sequenced sample consisted of blood, either unsorted or a sorted T cell fraction (not recorded which). The receptors stem from a male donor with ankylosing spondylitis or in good health (not recorded which).

This clonotype was found a few times. The chain is built from TRBV20-1 and TRBJ2-6; D gene unclear. The CDR3 runs to 14 residues. Germline assignment: CDR1 DFQATT and CDR2 SNEGSKA (reference sequence). Trimming removed 6 bases at V and 1 base at J, with 10 bases between. The CDR3 spells CSAIKGSGANVLTF. In nucleotides, the CDR3 is TGCAGTGCCATCAAAGGGTCTGGGGCCAACGTCCTGACTTTC.

This clonotype was counted many times. The chain joins TRBV20-1 to TRBJ2-7; D is possibly TRBD2 (6 bases). Germline-derived CDR1 and CDR2 are DFQATT and SNEGSKA (reference sequence). The V end was cut by 2 bases, the J end by 1 base, with 18 bases between. This CDR3 is 16 amino acids long. The CDR3 sequence: CSARWDGGPKSYEQYF. DNA of the CDR3: TGCAGTGCTAGATGGGACGGAGGGCCCAAATCCTACGAGCAGTACTTC.

This clonotype came up many times. The rearrangement uses TRBV7-8 and TRBJ1-5; D may be TRBD1 (6 bases). The CDR3 extends over 13 amino acids. The germline V gene has CDR1 SGHVS and CDR2 FQNEAQ. The V end lost 8 bases, the J end lost 4 bases, and 12 bases lay between the germline ends. The CDR3 DNA is TGTGCCAGCGCCGGGGGCTTTAATCAGCCCCAGCATTTT. Translating gives CASAGGFNQPQHF. Drawing the rest from reference TRBV7-8 and TRBJ1-5, the complete variable domain is GAGVSQSPRYKVAKRGQDVALRCDPISGHVSLFWYQQALGQGPEFLTYFQNEAQLDKSGLPSDRFFAERPEGSVSTLKIQRTQQEDSAVYLCASAGGFNQPQHFGDGTRLSIL.

This rearrangement joins TRBV29-1 to TRBJ2-3; D is ambiguous. The length of the CDR3 is 10 residues. The germline gives CDR1 SQVTM, CDR2 ANQGSEA. Trimming took off 4 bases at V and 5 bases at J, with 4 bases between the two ends. CDR3 region: CSVAGDTQYF. The CDR3 nucleotides read TGCAGCGTTGCTGGAGATACGCAGTATTTT.

This clonotype has only a few counts. V usage is TRBV20-1 and J usage is TRBJ2-7, with 8 bases lining up with TRBD2. The CDR3 extends over 13 amino acids. After removal of 6 bases from V and 3 bases from J, the junction contained 7 bases not matched to a gene. Germline CDR1 and CDR2: DFQATT and SNEGSKA (reference sequence). CDR3 region: CSALNSGSYEQYF. CDR3 coding DNA: TGCAGTGCCCTCAACAGCGGGAGCTACGAGCAGTACTTC.

This clonotype was counted at least ten times. This chain uses TRBV20-1 with TRBJ2-1, with 8 positions matching TRBD2. This CDR3 region has 16 residues. Germline-derived CDR1 and CDR2 are DFQATT and SNEGSKA (reference sequence). V lost 3 bases and J lost 4; bases outside the gene matches: 11. Written as DNA, the CDR3 is TGCAGTGCTAGTTTGAGGGCGGGAGGCCTTTACAATGAGCAGTTCTTC. The encoded protein is CSASLRAGGLYNEQFF.

In this sample, this clonotype turned up many times. The V call is TRBV10-3, the J call TRBJ2-3; D unresolved. Germline CDR1 reads ENHRY; CDR2 reads SYGVKD. The CDR3 length is 13 residues. V was pared by 7 bases and J by 4 bases, with 12 bases between. The CDR3 bases are TGTGCCATCAAAAACGCCGATGCAGATACGCAGTATTTT. Translation: CAIKNADADTQYF.

V is TRBV6-1 and J is TRBJ2-7, with 10 nucleotides matching TRBD2. Germline V lookup: CDR1 MNHNS, CDR2 SASEGT. Trimming cost V 11 bases and J 5 bases; bases outside gene matches: 9. The CDR3 spans 13 residues. CDR3 amino acids: CAVRLAGDNEQYF. The CDR3 nucleotides are TGTGCCGTCCGTCTAGCGGGAGACAACGAGCAGTACTTC.

A word on this clonotype: This sequence may be a read error, since a much larger clone differs from it by one base. The V gene is TRBV27, the J gene TRBJ2-1; a possible D gene is TRBD1 (6 bases). Per germline, CDR1 MNHEY and CDR2 SMNVEV (reference sequence). There are 15 residues in the CDR3. V was trimmed by 0 bases and J by 6 bases, leaving 12 bases between them. The CDR3, as DNA: TGTGCCAGCAGTTTATCCCACCAGGGGAGCAATGAGCAGTTCTTC. Its protein product is CASSLSHQGSNEQFF.

The rearrangement links TRBV5-1 to TRBJ1-3; D not certain. This CDR3 spans 13 amino acids. Looked up from germline, CDR1 is SGHRS and CDR2 is YFSETQ. Trimming stripped 4 bases from V and 0 bases from J, with 5 bases between. The CDR3 loop reads CASSQYSGNTIYF. CDR3 DNA: TGCGCCAGCAGCCAATACTCTGGAAACACCATATATTTT.

This clonotype appeared a few times. The rearrangement uses TRBV19 and TRBJ2-7; D might be TRBD2 (5 bases). Germline CDR1 LNHDA, CDR2 SQIVND (reference sequence). Trimming took off 7 bases at V and 1 base at J, with 14 bases between the two ends. CDR3 length: 14 amino acids. In DNA, the CDR3 is TGTGCCAGTAAGGGAGACTACCGGTCCTACGAGCAGTACTTC. It is translated as CASKGDYRSYEQYF.

Comments on this clonotype: Being one base from a much bigger clone, this may be a read error. The chain links TRBV4-1 to TRBJ1-4, with 8 nucleotides matching TRBD1. Germline V lookup: CDR1 MGHRA, CDR2 YSYEKL. The length of the CDR3 is 14 residues. The V gene end was trimmed by 3 bases and the J gene end by 8 bases; junction bases not matched to a gene: 5. CDR3 in amino acids: CASSQDQGAEKLFF. The CDR3 DNA follows: TGCGCCAGCAGCCAGGACCAGGGGGCGGAAAAACTGTTTTTT.

As concerns this clonotype: A much larger clone lies a single base off, so this may be a read error. J is TRBJ2-7 and V is TRBV12-3 or TRBV12-4; 7 bases match TRBD1. J gave up 1 base and V 6 bases, and 9 bases lay outside the gene matches. The CDR3 has 15 amino acids. The DNA for the CDR3 is TGTGCCAGCAGCCAGAGGCGACAGGGTTCCTACGAGCAGTACTTC. Translating gives CASSQRRQGSYEQYF.

This clonotype was observed at least ten times. The chain uses TRBV11-2 and TRBJ2-4, with 8 bases aligning to TRBD1. CDR3 length equals 16 residues. The germline gives CDR1 SGHAT, CDR2 FQNNGV. V dropped 5 bases and J dropped 0; count of bases not matched to a gene: 6. The CDR3 sequence is CASSPRTGLAKNIQYF. The CDR3 nucleotides read TGTGCCAGCAGCCCCAGGACAGGGCTAGCCAAAAACATTCAGTACTTC.

This clonotype was counted at least ten times. The CDR3 spells CSAPGHSNTEAFF. CDR3 sequence (DNA): TGCAGTGCTCCGGGACACTCGAACACTGAAGCTTTCTTT. The rearrangement uses TRBV20-1 and TRBJ1-1; D might be TRBD1 (6 bases). Between the trimmed V and J ends, which lost 5 bases and 1 base, there was a span of 11 bases. Germline values: CDR1 DFQATT, CDR2 SNEGSKA (reference sequence). The CDR3 consists of 13 residues.

This clonotype has a single count. Given a much more abundant clone one base away, this may be a read error. The rearrangement links TRBV7-9 to TRBJ2-7, with D uncertain. The germline V gene encodes CDR1 SEHNR and CDR2 FQNEAQ (reference sequence). The CDR3 contains 15 residues. CDR3 in DNA: TGTGCCAGCCTTCTTGGGGTGGGATCCATCTACGAGCAGTGCTTC. This codes for CASLLGVGSIYEQCF.

The chain joins TRBV6-1 to TRBJ2-7, with D possibly TRBD1 on 6 matching bases. CDR1 MNHNS and CDR2 SASEGT come from the germline V gene. The CDR3 length is 14 residues. Trimming left V 6 bases short and J 2 bases short, with 14 bases between. The CDR3 region has the DNA TGTGCCAGCAGGGCTCGACAGGCCCCCTACGAGCAGTACTTC. Its translation is CASRARQAPYEQYF.

This clonotype has ten or more counts. The genes are TRBV28 and TRBJ2-3; no definite D call. Trimming stripped 6 bases from V and 4 bases from J, with 23 bases between. CDR3 length: 17 residues. Germline V gene lookup returns CDR1 MDHEN and CDR2 SYDVKM. The DNA for the CDR3 is TGTGCCAGCAGACCCAGCCCCGGCGACACCTTACCAGATACGCAGTATTTT. Residues: CASRPSPGDTLPDTQYF.

This clonotype was detected once. The rearrangement uses TRBV24-1 and TRBJ1-5, with D possibly matching TRBD1 (5 bases). Germline CDR1 and CDR2: KGHDR and SFDVKD. This CDR3 has 11 residues. Trimming pared 10 bases from V and 7 bases from J, leaving 10 bases between. CDR3 coding DNA: TGTGCCACAGGGGTAGAACAGCCCCAGCATTTT. Protein: CATGVEQPQHF.

This clonotype was picked up many times. The chain has TRBV20-1 and TRBJ2-3, with 8 bases that match TRBD1. After removal of 5 bases from V and 1 base from J, the junction contained 11 bases not matched to a gene. The V gene's germline CDR1 is DFQATT and CDR2 SNEGSKA (reference sequence). The CDR3 consists of 16 residues. The CDR3 region is CSAPPLSGGRTDTQYF. DNA of the CDR3: TGCAGTGCTCCACCACTATCAGGGGGCCGCACAGATACGCAGTATTTT.

This chain connects TRBV6-1 to TRBJ2-7; 7 nucleotides match TRBD1. The CDR3 loop spans 16 amino acids. Per germline, CDR1 MNHNS and CDR2 SASEGT. J gave up 5 bases and V 6 bases, and 16 bases lay outside the gene matches. CDR3 sequence (DNA): TGTGCCAGCAGACCCTCAAGACAGGGTGATCTCCACGAGCAGTACTTC. Translating gives CASRPSRQGDLHEQYF.

This CDR3 is CASSPGTPYNEQFF. CDR3 DNA sequence: TGTGCCAGCAGCCCCGGGACCCCCTACAATGAGCAGTTCTTC. J is TRBJ2-1 and V is TRBV6-1; perhaps D is TRBD1 or TRBD2 (5 bases each). The CDR3 spans 14 residues. Germline CDR1 reads MNHNS; CDR2 reads SASEGT. V was shortened by 6 bases and J by 2 bases, with 11 bases between the two germline ends.

This clonotype was seen repeatedly, ten times or more. This rearrangement joins TRBV5-6 to TRBJ2-5, with D unclear. There are 13 residues in the CDR3. With 1 base removed from V and 7 bases from J, the gap between germline ends came to 11 bases. Germline loops: CDR1 SGHDT, CDR2 YYEEEE. CDR3 DNA sequence: TGTGCCAGCAGCTTGAAACGAGGAGCGACCCAGTACTTC. Translation: CASSLKRGATQYF.

The chain has TRBV20-1 and TRBJ2-5, with TRBD1 identical over 9 bases. This CDR3 region has 16 residues. Germline CDR1 is DFQATT and CDR2 is SNEGSKA (reference sequence). V was pared by 2 bases and J by 1 base, with 8 bases of the junction left unmatched. CDR3 amino acids: CSARTAGTGTQETQYF. In DNA, the CDR3 is TGCAGTGCTAGAACCGCCGGGACAGGGACCCAAGAGACCCAGTACTTC.

A few counts support this clonotype. This chain links TRBV2 with TRBJ1-1, with 10 bases that match TRBD1. The CDR3 is 14 amino acids. V was pared by 7 bases and J by 1 base, with 3 bases of the junction left unmatched. In germline, CDR1 is SNHLY, CDR2 FYNNEI. CDR3: CASKGTGANTEAFF. DNA for the CDR3: TGTGCCAGCAAAGGGACAGGGGCGAACACTGAAGCTTTCTTT.

This clonotype was seen more than once but under ten times. The chain recombines TRBV2 with TRBJ2-1; D is uncertain. Trimming stripped 7 bases from V and 9 bases from J, with 13 bases between. Germline values: CDR1 SNHLY, CDR2 FYNNEI. This CDR3 spans 12 amino acids. CDR3 residues: CASNPSPGEQFF. CDR3 sequence (DNA): TGTGCCAGCAACCCCAGCCCCGGTGAGCAGTTCTTC.

Turning to this clonotype: A clone one base away is much larger, so this may be a read error. V gene TRBV28 combines with J gene TRBJ2-7; 7 bases are a match to TRBD1. CDR1 is MDHEN and CDR2 is SYDVKM in the germline V gene. The CDR3 sequence is 15 residues long. CDR3 bases: TGTACCAGCAGTTTATGGTACAGGGGTAATGACGAGCAGTACTTC. It specifies CTSSLWYRGNDEQYF.

The chain carries TRBV7-9 and TRBJ2-1; D unresolved. This CDR3 has 13 amino acids. Germline assignment: CDR1 SEHNR and CDR2 FQNEAQ (reference sequence). Trimming pared 4 bases from V and 9 bases from J, leaving 13 bases between. The CDR3 region is CASSSNPAPEQFF. CDR3 bases: TGTGCCAGCAGCTCCAACCCGGCCCCTGAGCAGTTCTTC.

This clonotype was observed many times. As DNA, the CDR3 is TGTGCCACCTCCGCGGTCACGCAGTATTTT. Amino acid sequence: CATSAVTQYF. The chain combines TRBV12-3 or TRBV12-4 with TRBJ2-3; D remains unclear. The V gene lost 10 bases and the J gene lost 9 bases, with 11 bases spanning the gap. CDR3 length: 10 amino acids.

V gene TRBV6-1 combines with J gene TRBJ2-6; tentatively, D is TRBD2 (5 bases). CDR3 length: 19 residues. Trimming removed 5 bases at V and 1 base at J, with 21 bases between. Looked up from germline, CDR1 is MNHNS and CDR2 is SASEGT. CDR3 region: CASSTLRGFMKSGANVLTF. For the CDR3, the DNA is TGTGCCAGCAGTACCCTTCGAGGGTTTATGAAATCTGGGGCCAACGTCCTGACTTTC.

In this sample, this clonotype turned up once. V is TRBV7-2 and J is TRBJ2-1; 12 nucleotides align to TRBD2. The CDR3 length is 16 residues. J lost 3 bases, V lost 1 base, and 1 base had no gene match. The V gene's germline CDR1 is SGHTA and CDR2 FQGNSA. CDR3 residues: CASSLVGLAGYNEQFF. For the CDR3, the DNA is TGTGCCAGCAGCTTAGTGGGACTAGCGGGCTACAATGAGCAGTTCTTC.